This TCR beta chain was found in a study of blood T cell repertoires in COVID-19. This table comes from immunoSEQ multiplex PCR, and its TCRdb copy is limited to in-frame clones, with some not included. This table holds about 74,000 clones, around four fifths found once. CDR3 size: 16 residues. The germline V gene has CDR1 SGHRS and CDR2 YFSETQ. V lost 4 bases to trimming and J lost 1 base; unmatched junction nucleotides: 4. The chain combines TRBV5-1 with TRBJ2-7; 14 bases are shared with TRBD2. The sample taken for sequencing was peripheral blood. The sequence came from a man in his 70s with acute or convalescent COVID-19. The CDR3 sequence: CASSLTSGGASYEQYF. DNA for the CDR3: TGCGCCAGCAGCCTGACTAGCGGGGGGGCGTCCTACGAGCAGTACTTC.